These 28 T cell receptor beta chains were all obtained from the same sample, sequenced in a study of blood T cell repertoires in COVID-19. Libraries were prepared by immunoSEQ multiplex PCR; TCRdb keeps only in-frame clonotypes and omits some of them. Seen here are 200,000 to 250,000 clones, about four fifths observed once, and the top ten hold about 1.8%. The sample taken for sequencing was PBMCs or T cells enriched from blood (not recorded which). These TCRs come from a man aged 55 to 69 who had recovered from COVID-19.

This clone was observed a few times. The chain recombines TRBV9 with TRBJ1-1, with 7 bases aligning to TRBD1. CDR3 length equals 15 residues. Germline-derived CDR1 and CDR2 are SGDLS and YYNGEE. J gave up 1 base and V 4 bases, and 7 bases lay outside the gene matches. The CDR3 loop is CASSPRTGQNTEAFF. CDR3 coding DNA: TGTGCCAGCAGCCCCCGGACAGGCCAGAACACTGAAGCTTTCTTT.

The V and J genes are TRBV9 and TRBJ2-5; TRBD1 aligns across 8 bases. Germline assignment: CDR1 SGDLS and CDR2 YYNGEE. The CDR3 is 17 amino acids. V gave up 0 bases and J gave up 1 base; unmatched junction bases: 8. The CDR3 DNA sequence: TGTGCCAGCAGCGTAGGTCCCGACAGGGGCGGCCAAGAGACCCAGTACTTC. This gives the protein CASSVGPDRGGQETQYF.

The CDR3 region has the DNA TGTGCCAGTAGTCCGGGACAGGGAACCCGCTACACCTTC. Translated, it gives CASSPGQGTRYTF. The genes are TRBV19 and TRBJ1-2, with 9 positions matching TRBD1. This CDR3 has 13 amino acids. Germline V gives CDR1 LNHDA, CDR2 SQIVND (reference sequence). The V segment lost 5 bases and the J segment 9 bases; nucleotides outside the gene matches: 7.

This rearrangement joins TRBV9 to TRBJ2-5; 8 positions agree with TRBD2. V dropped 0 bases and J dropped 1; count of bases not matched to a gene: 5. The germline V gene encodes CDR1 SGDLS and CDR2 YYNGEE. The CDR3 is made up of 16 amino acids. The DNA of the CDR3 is TGTGCCAGCAGCGTAGGGGGTGCGGGGGGCCAAGAGACCCAGTACTTC. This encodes CASSVGGAGGQETQYF.

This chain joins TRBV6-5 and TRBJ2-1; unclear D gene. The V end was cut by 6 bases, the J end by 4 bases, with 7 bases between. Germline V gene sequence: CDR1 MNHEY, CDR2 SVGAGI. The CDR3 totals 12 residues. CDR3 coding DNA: TGTGCCAGCAGGGGCAGATACAATGAGCAGTTCTTC. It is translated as CASRGRYNEQFF.

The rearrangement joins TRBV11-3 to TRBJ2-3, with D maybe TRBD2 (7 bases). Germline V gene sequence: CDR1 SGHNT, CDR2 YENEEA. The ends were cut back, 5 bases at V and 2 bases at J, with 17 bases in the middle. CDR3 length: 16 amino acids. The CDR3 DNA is TGTGCCAGCAGCCCCAGGGAGGGGGGGATCACAGATACGCAGTATTTT. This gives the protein CASSPREGGITDTQYF.

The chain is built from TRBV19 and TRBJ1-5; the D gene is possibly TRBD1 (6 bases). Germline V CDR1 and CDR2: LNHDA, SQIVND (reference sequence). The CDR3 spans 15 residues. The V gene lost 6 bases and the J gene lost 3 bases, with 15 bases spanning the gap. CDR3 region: CASSKQGTLNQPQHF. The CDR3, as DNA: TGTGCCAGTAGCAAACAGGGAACCCTCAATCAGCCCCAGCATTTT.

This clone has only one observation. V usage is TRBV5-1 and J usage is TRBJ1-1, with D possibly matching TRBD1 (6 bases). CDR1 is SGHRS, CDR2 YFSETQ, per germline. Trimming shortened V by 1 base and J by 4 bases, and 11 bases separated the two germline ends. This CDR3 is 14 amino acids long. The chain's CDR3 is CASSLQGQPTEAFF. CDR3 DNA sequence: TGCGCCAGCAGCTTGCAGGGACAACCCACTGAAGCTTTCTTT.

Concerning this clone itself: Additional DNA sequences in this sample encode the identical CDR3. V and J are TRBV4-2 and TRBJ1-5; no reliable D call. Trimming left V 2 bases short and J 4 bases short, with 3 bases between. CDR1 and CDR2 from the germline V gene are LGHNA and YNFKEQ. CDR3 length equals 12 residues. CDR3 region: CASSQSNQPQHF. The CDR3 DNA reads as TGTGCCAGCAGCCAATCGAATCAGCCCCAGCATTTT.

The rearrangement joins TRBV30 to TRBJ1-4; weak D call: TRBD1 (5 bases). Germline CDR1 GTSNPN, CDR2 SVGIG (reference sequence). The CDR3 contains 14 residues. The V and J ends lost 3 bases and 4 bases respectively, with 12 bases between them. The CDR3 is CAWRRTPDNEKLFF. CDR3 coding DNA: TGTGCCTGGAGACGGACACCCGATAATGAAAAACTGTTTTTT.

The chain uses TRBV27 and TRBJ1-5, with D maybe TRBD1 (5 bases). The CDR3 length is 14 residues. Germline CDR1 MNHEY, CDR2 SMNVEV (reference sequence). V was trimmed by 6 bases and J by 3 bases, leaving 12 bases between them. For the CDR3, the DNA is TGTGCCAGCAGGTCCACAGGATCCAATCAGCCCCAGCATTTT. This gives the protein CASRSTGSNQPQHF.

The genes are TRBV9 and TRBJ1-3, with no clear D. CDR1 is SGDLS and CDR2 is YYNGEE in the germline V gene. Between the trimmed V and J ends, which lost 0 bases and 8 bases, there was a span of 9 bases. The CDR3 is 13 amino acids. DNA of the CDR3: TGTGCCAGCAGCGTAGAAATTCGTGACACCATATATTTT. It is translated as CASSVEIRDTIYF. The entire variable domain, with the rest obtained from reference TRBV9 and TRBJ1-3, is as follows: DSGVTQTPKHLITATGQRVTLRCSPRSGDLSVYWYQQSLDQGLQFLIQYYNGEERAKGNILERFSAQQFPDLHSELNLSSLELGDSALYFCASSVEIRDTIYFGEGSWLTVV.

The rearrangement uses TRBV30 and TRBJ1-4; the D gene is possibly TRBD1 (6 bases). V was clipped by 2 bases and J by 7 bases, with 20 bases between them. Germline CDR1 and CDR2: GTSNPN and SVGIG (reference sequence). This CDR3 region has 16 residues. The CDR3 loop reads CAWSQAAQGRGEKLFF. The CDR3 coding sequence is TGTGCCTGGAGTCAGGCCGCGCAGGGCAGGGGTGAAAAACTGTTTTTT.

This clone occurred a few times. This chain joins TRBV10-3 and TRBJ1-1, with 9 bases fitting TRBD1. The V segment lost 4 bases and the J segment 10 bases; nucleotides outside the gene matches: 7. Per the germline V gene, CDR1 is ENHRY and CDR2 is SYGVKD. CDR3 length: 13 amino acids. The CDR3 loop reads CAISGTGEVGAFF. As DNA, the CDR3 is TGTGCCATCAGTGGGACAGGGGAGGTCGGAGCTTTCTTT.

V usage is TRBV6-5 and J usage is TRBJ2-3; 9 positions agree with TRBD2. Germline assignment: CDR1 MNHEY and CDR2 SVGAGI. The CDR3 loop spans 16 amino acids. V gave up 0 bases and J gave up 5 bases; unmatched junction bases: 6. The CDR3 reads CASSYSIAGGRDTQYF. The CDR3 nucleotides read TGTGCCAGCAGTTACTCCATCGCGGGGGGGAGAGATACGCAGTATTTT.

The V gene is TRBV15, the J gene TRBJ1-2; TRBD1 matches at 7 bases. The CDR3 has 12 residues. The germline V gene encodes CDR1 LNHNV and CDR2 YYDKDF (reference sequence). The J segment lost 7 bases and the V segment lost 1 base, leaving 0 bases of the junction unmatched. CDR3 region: CATSRAGGGYTF. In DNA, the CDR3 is TGTGCCACCAGCAGAGCAGGGGGTGGCTACACCTTC.

CDR3 sequence reads: CASSQLAQGANYGYTF. The CDR3 coding sequence is TGTGCCAGCAGCCAGCTGGCACAGGGGGCTAACTATGGCTACACCTTC. The chain employs TRBV3-1 (or the pseudogene TRBV3-2) and TRBJ1-2, with 8 bases identical to TRBD1. V lost 3 bases, J lost 0 bases, and 6 bases stayed unmatched. This CDR3 spans 16 amino acids. Germline assignment: CDR1 LGHDT and CDR2 YNNKEL (reference sequence).

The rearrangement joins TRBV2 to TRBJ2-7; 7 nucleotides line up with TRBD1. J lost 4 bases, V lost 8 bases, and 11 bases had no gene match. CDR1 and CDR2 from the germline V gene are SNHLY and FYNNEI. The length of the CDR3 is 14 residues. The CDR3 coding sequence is TGTGCCAGCGGCCGGCCGGGACAGTTGTACGAGCAGTACTTC. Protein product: CASGRPGQLYEQYF.

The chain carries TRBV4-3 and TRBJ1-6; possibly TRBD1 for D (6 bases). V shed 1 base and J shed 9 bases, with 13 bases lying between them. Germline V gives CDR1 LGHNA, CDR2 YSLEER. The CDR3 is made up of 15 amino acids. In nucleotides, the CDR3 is TGCGCCAGCAGCCAAGTACTGGACAGTGCTTCACCCCTCCACTTT. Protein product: CASSQVLDSASPLHF.

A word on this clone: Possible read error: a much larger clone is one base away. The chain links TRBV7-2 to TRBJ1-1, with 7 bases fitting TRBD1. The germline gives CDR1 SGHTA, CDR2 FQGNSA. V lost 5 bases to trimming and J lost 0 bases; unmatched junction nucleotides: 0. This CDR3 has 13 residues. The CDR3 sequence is CASSQGVNTEAFF. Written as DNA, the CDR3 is TGTGCCAGCAGCCAGGGGGTGAACACTGAAGCTTTCTTT.

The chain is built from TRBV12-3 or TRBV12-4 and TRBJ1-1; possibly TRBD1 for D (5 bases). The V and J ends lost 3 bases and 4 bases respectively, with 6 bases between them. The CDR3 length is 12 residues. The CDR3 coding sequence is TGTGCCAGCAGTTTTCAGGGCACTGAAGCTTTCTTT. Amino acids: CASSFQGTEAFF.

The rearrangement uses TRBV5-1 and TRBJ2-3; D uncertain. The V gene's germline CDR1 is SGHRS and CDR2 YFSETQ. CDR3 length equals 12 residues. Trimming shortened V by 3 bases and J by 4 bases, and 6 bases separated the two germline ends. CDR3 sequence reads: CASSSEADTQYF. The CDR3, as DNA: TGCGCCAGCAGCTCAGAAGCAGATACGCAGTATTTT. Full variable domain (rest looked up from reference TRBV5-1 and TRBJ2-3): KAGVTQTPRYLIKTRGQQVTLSCSPISGHRSVSWYQQTPGQGLQFLFEYFSETQRNKGNFPGRFSGRQFSNSRSEMNVSTLELGDSALYLCASSSEADTQYFGPGTRLTVL.

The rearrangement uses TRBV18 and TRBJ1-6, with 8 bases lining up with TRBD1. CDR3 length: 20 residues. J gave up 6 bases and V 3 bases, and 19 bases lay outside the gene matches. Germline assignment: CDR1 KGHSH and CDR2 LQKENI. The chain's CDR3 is CASSPSPGTGNLPINSPLHF. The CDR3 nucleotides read TGTGCCAGCTCACCCAGCCCCGGGACAGGAAACCTCCCAATTAATTCACCCCTCCACTTT.

The CDR3, as DNA: TGTGCCAGCAGCCTACGGACAGGGGATGGCTACACCTTC. The encoded protein is CASSLRTGDGYTF. The chain carries TRBV7-9 and TRBJ1-2, with 9 bases lining up with TRBD1. This CDR3 is 13 amino acids long. The junction had 4 bases not matched to a gene; V was cut back by 5 bases and J by 6 bases. Per germline, CDR1 SEHNR and CDR2 FQNEAQ (reference sequence).

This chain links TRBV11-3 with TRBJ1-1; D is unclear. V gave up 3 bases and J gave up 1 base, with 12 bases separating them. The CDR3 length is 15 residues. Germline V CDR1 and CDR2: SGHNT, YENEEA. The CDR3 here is CASSFRIGPNTEAFF. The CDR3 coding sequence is TGTGCCAGCAGCTTTAGGATTGGGCCGAACACTGAAGCTTTCTTT. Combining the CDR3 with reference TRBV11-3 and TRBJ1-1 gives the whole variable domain EAGVVQSPRYKIIEKKQPVAFWCNPISGHNTLYWYLQNLGQGPELLIRYENEEAVDDSQLPKDRFSAERLKGVDSTLKIQPAELGDSAVYLCASSFRIGPNTEAFFGQGTRLTVV.

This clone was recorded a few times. CDR3 DNA sequence: TGTGCCAGCACCCCCGGAGGGACAGGGATACCCAATGAGCAGTTCTTC. Translating it yields CASTPGGTGIPNEQFF. This rearrangement joins TRBV7-2 to TRBJ2-1; 9 positions match TRBD1. Germline V gives CDR1 SGHTA, CDR2 FQGNSA. V was clipped by 7 bases and J by 6 bases; unmatched bases: 13. This CDR3 spans 16 amino acids.

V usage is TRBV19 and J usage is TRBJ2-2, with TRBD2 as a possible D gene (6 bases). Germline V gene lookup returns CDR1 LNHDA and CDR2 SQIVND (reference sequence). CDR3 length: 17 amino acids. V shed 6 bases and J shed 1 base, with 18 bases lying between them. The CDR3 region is CASREGLAGKNTGELFF. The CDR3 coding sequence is TGTGCCAGTAGAGAGGGACTGGCGGGAAAGAACACCGGGGAGCTGTTTTTT. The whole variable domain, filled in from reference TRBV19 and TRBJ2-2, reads DGGITQSPKYLFRKEGQNVTLSCEQNLNHDAMYWYRQDPGQGLRLIYYSQIVNDFQKGDIAEGYSVSREKKESFPLTVTSAQKNPTAFYLCASREGLAGKNTGELFFGEGSRLTVL.

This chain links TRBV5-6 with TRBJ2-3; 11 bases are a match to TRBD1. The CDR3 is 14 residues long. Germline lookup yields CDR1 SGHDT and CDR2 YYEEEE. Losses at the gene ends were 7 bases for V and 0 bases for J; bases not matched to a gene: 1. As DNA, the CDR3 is TGTGCCAGCGGACAGGGGGCTAGCACAGATACGCAGTATTTT. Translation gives CASGQGASTDTQYF.